This T cell receptor beta chain was sequenced during a study of Ad26.COV2.S vaccination and SARS-CoV-2 variants. At the level of the study: Vaccine-arm donor from the placebo-controlled COV1001 Ad26.COV2.S trial. Intramuscularly, Ad26.COV2.S was given either once or twice, 56 days apart. Study results and limitations: People who got the vaccine had more spike-specific TCR breadth than people who got placebo.

Method: immunoSEQ multiplex PCR; TCRdb's copy keeps in-frame clones and lacks some. The repertoire includes around 250,000 clones, roughly 85% of them detected once, and 2.9% sits in the top ten. Treatment: 15 to 20 received Ad26.COV2.S at low or high dose, single or two shots; 5 received placebo; per-sample allocation not given. Sampling occurred on day 63 after the first vaccine or placebo injection. Recruitment in Boston yielded a donor of adult age, 18-55 years. The germline V gene encodes CDR1 LGHNA and CDR2 YNFKEQ. The trim removed 7 bases at V and 8 bases at J, leaving 8 bases unmatched. This CDR3 spans 15 amino acids. Comments on this clone: No antigen is known for it.

The TCR comes from a person aged 18-65 years who received the Ad26.COV2.S COVID-19 vaccine or a placebo. The chain uses TRBV4-2 and TRBJ2-2; 12 bases fit TRBD2. The sequencing used peripheral blood, collected in a trial of Ad26.COV2.S vaccine versus placebo. CDR3 nucleotide sequence: TGTGCCAGCACGTCTAGCGGGGGGGCGGAGGGGGAGCTGTTTTTT. It yields the protein CASTSSGGAEGELFF.